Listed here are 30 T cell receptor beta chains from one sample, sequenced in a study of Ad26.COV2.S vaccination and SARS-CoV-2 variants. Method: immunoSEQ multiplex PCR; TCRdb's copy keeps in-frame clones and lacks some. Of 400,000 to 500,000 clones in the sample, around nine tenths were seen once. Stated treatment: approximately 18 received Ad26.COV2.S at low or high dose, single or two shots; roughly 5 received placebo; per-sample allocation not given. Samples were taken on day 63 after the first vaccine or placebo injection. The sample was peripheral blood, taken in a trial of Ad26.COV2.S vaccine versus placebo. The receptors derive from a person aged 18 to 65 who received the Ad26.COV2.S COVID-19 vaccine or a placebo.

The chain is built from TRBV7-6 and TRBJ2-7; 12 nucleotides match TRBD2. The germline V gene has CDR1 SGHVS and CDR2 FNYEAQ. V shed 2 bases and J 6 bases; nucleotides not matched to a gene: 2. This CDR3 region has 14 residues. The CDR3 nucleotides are TGTGCCAGCAGCTTATCGGGACTAGCGGGCGAGCAGTACTTC. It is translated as CASSLSGLAGEQYF. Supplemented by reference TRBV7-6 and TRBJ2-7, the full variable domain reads GAGVSQSPRYKVTKRGQDVALRCDPISGHVSLYWYRQALGQGPEFLTYFNYEAQQDKSGLPNDRFSAERPEGSISTLTIQRTEQRDSAMYRCASSLSGLAGEQYFGPGTRLTVT.

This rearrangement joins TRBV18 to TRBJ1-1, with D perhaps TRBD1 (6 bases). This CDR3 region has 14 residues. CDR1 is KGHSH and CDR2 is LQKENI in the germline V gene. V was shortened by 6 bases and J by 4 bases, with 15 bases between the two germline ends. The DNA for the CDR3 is TGTGCCAGCTCCCCTTCCAGGGGAGGCACTGAAGCTTTCTTT. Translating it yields CASSPSRGGTEAFF.

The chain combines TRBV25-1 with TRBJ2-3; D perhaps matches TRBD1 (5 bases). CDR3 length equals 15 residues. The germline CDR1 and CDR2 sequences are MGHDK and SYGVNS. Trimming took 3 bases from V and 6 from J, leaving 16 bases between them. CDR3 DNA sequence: TGTGCCAGCAGTGAGGGCAGGGTGTTTTTGGATACGCAGTATTTT. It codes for CASSEGRVFLDTQYF.

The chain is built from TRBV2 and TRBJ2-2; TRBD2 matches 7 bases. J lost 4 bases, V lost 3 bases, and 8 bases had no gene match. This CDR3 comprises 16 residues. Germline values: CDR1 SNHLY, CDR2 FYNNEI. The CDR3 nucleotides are TGTGCCAGCAGTGATTCTCGGAGGGAGGGCACCGGGGAGCTGTTTTTT. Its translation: CASSDSRREGTGELFF.

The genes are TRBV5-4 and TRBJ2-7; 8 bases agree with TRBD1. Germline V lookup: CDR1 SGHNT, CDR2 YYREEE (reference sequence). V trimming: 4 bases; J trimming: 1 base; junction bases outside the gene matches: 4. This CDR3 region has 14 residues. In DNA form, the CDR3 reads TGTGCCAGCAGCGACAGGGGATTGTCCTACGAGCAGTACTTC. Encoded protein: CASSDRGLSYEQYF.

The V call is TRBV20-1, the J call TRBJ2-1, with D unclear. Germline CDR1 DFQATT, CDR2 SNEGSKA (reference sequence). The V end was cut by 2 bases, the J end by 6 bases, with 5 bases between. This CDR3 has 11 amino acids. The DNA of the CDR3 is TGCAGTGCTAGAAATCCCAATGAGCAGTTCTTC. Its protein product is CSARNPNEQFF.

The CDR3 sequence is CASSLGNTIYF. As DNA, the CDR3 is TGTGCCAGCAGCTTAGGGAACACCATATATTTT. The V and J genes are TRBV11-2 and TRBJ1-3; D remains ambiguous. The CDR3 is made up of 11 amino acids. Trimming took 1 base from V and 7 from J, leaving 2 bases between them. CDR1 and CDR2 from the germline V gene are SGHAT and FQNNGV.

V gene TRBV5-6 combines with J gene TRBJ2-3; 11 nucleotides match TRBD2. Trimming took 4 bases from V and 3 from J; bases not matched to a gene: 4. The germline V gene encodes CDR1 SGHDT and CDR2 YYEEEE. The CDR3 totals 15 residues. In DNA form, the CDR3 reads TGTGCCAGCAGCCCAACTAGCGGGGGTACAGATACGCAGTATTTT. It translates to CASSPTSGGTDTQYF.

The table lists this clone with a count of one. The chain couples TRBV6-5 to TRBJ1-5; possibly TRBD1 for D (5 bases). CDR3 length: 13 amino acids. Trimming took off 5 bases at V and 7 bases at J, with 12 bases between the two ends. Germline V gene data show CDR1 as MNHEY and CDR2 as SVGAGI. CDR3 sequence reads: CASSRDLGQPQHF. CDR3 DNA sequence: TGTGCCAGCAGTAGGGACCTTGGGCAGCCCCAGCATTTT.

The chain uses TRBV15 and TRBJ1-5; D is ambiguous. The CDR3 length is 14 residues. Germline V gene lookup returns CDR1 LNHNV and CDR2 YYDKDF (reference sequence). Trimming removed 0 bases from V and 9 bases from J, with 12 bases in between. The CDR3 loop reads CATSRDSSRWPQHF. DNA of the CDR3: TGTGCCACCAGCAGAGATTCTAGCCGGTGGCCCCAGCATTTT.

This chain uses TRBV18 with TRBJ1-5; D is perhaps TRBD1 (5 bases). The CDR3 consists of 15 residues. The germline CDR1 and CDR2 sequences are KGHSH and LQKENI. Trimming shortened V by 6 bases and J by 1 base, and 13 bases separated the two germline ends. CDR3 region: CASSLRDGSNQPQHF. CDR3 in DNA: TGTGCCAGCTCGTTACGGGACGGGAGCAATCAGCCCCAGCATTTT.

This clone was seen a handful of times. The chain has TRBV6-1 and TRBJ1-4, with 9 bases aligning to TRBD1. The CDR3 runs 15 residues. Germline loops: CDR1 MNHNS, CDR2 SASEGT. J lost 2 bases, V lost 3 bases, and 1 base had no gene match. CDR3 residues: CASSEGTGTNEKLFF. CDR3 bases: TGTGCCAGCAGTGAGGGGACAGGGACTAATGAAAAACTGTTTTTT.

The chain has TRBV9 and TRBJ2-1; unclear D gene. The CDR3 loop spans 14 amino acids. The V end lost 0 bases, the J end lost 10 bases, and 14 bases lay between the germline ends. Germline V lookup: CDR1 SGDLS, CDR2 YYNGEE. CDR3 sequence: CASSVGNRIEEQFF. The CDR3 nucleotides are TGTGCCAGCAGCGTAGGTAATAGGATTGAGGAGCAGTTCTTC.

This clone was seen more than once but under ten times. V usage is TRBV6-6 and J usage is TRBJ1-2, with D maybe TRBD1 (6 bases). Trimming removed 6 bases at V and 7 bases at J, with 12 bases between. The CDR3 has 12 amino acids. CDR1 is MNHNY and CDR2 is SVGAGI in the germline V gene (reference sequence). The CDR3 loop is CASSPLGGGYTF. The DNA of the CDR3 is TGTGCCAGCAGCCCGCTAGGGGGTGGCTACACCTTC.

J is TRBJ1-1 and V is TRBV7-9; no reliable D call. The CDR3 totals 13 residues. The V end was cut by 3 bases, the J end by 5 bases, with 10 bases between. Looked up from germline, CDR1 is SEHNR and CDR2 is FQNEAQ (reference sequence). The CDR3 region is CASSFDGETEAFF. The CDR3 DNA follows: TGTGCCAGCAGCTTCGATGGGGAAACTGAAGCTTTCTTT.

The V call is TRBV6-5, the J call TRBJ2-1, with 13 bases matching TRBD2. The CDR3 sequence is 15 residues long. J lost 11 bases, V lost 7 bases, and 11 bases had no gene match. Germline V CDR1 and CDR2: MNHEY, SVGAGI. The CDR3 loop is CASNRGLAGAQKQFF. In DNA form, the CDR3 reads TGTGCCAGCAATCGCGGACTAGCGGGGGCCCAGAAGCAGTTCTTC.

The CDR3 loop reads CATSESYTTHQETQYF. CDR3 DNA sequence: TGTGCCACCAGTGAATCCTACACCACCCACCAAGAGACCCAGTACTTC. J is TRBJ2-5 and V is TRBV24-1, with D hard to call. CDR3 length equals 16 residues. Germline V gene sequence: CDR1 KGHDR, CDR2 SFDVKD. Trimming removed 4 bases from V and 0 bases from J, with 14 bases in between.

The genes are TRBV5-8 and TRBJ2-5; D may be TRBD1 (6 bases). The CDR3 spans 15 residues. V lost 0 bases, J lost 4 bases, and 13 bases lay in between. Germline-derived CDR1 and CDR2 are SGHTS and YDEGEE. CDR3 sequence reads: CASSLAETGLETQYF. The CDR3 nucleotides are TGTGCCAGCAGCTTGGCCGAAACAGGGCTAGAGACCCAGTACTTC.

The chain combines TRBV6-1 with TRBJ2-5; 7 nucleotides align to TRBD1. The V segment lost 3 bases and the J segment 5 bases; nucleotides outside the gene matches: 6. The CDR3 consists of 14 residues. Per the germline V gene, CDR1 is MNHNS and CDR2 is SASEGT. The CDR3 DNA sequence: TGTGCCAGCAGTGAGCAGGGGGATGGGGAGACCCAGTACTTC. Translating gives CASSEQGDGETQYF.

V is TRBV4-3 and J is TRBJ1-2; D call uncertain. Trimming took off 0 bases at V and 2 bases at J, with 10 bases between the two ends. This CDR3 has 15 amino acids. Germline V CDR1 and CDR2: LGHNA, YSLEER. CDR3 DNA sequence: TGCGCCAGCAGCCAAGATCGGGATCCGAACTATGGCTACACCTTC. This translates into CASSQDRDPNYGYTF.

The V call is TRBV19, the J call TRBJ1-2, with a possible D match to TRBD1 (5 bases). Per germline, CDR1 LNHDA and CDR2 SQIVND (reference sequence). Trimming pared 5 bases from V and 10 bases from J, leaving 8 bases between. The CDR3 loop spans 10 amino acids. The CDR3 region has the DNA TGTGCCAGTAGTGGGACCGTCTACACCTTC. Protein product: CASSGTVYTF.

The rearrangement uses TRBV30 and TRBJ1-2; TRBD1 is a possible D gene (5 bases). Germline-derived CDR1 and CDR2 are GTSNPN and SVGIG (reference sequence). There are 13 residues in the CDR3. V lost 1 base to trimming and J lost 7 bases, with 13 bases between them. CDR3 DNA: TGTGCCTGGAGTGCCATCCAGGGTATTGGCTACACCTTC. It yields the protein CAWSAIQGIGYTF.

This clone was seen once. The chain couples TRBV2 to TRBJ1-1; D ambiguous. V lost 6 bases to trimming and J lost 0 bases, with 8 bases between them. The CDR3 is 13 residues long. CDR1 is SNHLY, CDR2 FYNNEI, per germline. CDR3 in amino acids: CASSAQVNTEAFF. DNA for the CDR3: TGTGCCAGCAGCGCCCAGGTGAACACTGAAGCTTTCTTT.

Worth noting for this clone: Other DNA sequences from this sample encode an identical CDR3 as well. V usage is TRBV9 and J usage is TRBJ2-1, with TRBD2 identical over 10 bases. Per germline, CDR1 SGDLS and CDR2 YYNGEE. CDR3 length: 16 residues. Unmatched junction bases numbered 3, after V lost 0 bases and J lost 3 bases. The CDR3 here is CASSVGLAGVYNEQFF. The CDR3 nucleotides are TGTGCCAGCAGCGTAGGTCTAGCGGGGGTCTACAATGAGCAGTTCTTC.

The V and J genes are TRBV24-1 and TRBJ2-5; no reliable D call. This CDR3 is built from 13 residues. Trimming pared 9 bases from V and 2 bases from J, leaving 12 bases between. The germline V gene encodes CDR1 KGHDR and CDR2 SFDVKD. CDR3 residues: CATGPRHQETQYF. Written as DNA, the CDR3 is TGTGCCACCGGACCCAGGCATCAAGAGACCCAGTACTTC.

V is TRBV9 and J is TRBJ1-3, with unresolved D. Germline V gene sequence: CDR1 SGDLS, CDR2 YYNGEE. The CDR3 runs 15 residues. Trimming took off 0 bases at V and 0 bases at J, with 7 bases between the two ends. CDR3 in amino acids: CASSVAPGSGNTIYF. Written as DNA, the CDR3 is TGTGCCAGCAGCGTAGCTCCAGGCTCTGGAAACACCATATATTTT.

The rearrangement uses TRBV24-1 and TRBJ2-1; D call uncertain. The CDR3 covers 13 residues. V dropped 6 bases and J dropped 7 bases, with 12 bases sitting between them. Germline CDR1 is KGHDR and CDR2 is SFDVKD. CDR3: CATSSVGENEQFF. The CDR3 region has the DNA TGTGCCACCAGTTCGGTTGGGGAAAATGAGCAGTTCTTC.

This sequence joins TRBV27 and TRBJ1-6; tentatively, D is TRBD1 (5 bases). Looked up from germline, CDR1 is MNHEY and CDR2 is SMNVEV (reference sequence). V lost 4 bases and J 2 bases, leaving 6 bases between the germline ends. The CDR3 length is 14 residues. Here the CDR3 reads CASSSGTYNSPLHF. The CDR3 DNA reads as TGTGCCAGCAGTTCAGGGACCTATAATTCACCCCTCCACTTT.

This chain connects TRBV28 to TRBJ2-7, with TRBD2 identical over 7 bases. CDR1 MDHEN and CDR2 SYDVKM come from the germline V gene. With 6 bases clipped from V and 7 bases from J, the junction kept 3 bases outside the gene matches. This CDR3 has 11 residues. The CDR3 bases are TGTGCCAGCAGCCTCGGGGGGGAGCAGTACTTC. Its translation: CASSLGGEQYF.

Here the CDR3 reads CASSPPGGGGANVLTF. The CDR3 region has the DNA TGTGCCAGCAGTCCCCCAGGTGGCGGTGGGGCCAACGTCCTGACTTTC. The chain joins TRBV28 to TRBJ2-6; D is undetermined. CDR1 and CDR2 (germline): MDHEN, SYDVKM. Trimming took 5 bases from V and 3 from J, leaving 14 bases between them. The CDR3 totals 16 residues.